This T cell receptor (beta chain) was captured by sequencing in a study of neurological immune-mediated disorders. MiXCR, run by TCRdb on the 5' RACE reads, gives a single entry per CDR3 protein. The data show tens of thousands of distinct CDR3 sequences, with 11% seen just once and over 3.5% held by the top ten. The T cells used for sorted libraries numbered roughly 1 million, either CD4+ or CD8+. This clonotype has ten or more counts. The length of the CDR3 is 21 residues. V shed 1 base and J 0 bases; nucleotides not matched to a gene: 12. CDR1 is MGHRA, CDR2 YSYEKL, per germline. The TCR sequence derives from a woman under 40 with HTLV-1-associated myelopathy (HAM/TSP). V gene TRBV4-1 combines with J gene TRBJ2-6, with TRBD1 matching 10 bases. Sequencing was carried out using CD4+ T cells from blood. The CDR3 nucleotides are TGCGCCAGCAGCCAAGCTCAGGGGGGGGGACAGGGGAGCTCTGGGGCCAACGTCCTGACTTTC. Translated: CASSQAQGGGQGSSGANVLTF.